The following is a TCR beta chain sequence with its context. The sample comes from a study of cytomegalovirus exposure and HLA in healthy donors. A multiplex PCR was run with 60 Vbeta primers and 13 Jbeta primers. Assay: immunoSEQ multiplex PCR; the TCRdb copy retains only in-frame clones and omits some. Of around 130,000 clones listed, around 83% were seen once; the top ten hold less than 1.5%. From germline, CDR1 is SGHTA and CDR2 FQGNSA. This CDR3 is built from 15 residues. V was trimmed by 1 base and J by 0 bases, leaving 10 bases between them. This sequence was found in a girl aged 2-15 years in good health and CMV-seronegative. The sample was PBMCs. The J gene is TRBJ2-7, the V gene TRBV7-2, with D maybe TRBD1 (6 bases). The CDR3 DNA follows: TGTGCCAGCAGCTTAGGGAGAGGGGGCTCCTACGAGCAGTACTTC. Protein sequence: CASSLGRGGSYEQYF.